Listed below are T cell receptor beta chains from one sample, sequenced in a study of T cells in Graves' hyperthyroidism and ophthalmopathy. TCRdb redid the calling of the multiplex PCR reads with MiXCR, one entry per CDR3 protein. The sample includes about 640,000 distinct CDR3 sequences, more than 12% of them seen just once. Source material: blood. Source of these receptors: a woman aged 45 to 65 with Graves' ophthalmopathy. CDR3s leave out the opening cysteine and the closing phenylalanine or tryptophan.

v_gene: TRBV5-8; len: 13; j_gene: TRBJ2-1; CDR3aa: ASSLTSGRVDEQF
v_gene: TRBV20-1; len: 13; j_gene: TRBJ2-7; CDR3aa: SASLRLAGVYEQY
v_gene: TRBV28; len: 10; j_gene: TRBJ1-2; CDR3aa: ASSSDRASYT
v_gene: TRBV28; len: 12; j_gene: TRBJ1-2; CDR3aa: ASRRPGTGDGYT
v_gene: TRBV9; len: 11; j_gene: TRBJ2-1; CDR3aa: ASSVDSTQEQF
v_gene: TRBV20-1; len: 12; j_gene: TRBJ2-5; CDR3aa: SATGGAGGETQY
v_gene: TRBV7-2; len: 14; j_gene: TRBJ2-3; CDR3aa: ASSVRGGGHSGTQY
v_gene: TRBV9; len: 15; j_gene: TRBJ2-3; CDR3aa: ASSSRDYAWKADTQY
v_gene: TRBV29-1; len: 10; j_gene: TRBJ2-3; CDR3aa: SVGLFTDTQY
v_gene: TRBV7-9; len: 10; j_gene: TRBJ2-7; CDR3aa: ASSPLEGEQY
v_gene: TRBV12-3/TRBV12-4; len: 12; j_gene: TRBJ2-1; CDR3aa: ASSLWRGNNEQF
v_gene: TRBV7-9; len: 12; j_gene: TRBJ1-5; CDR3aa: ASSSAEQRGPQH
v_gene: TRBV28; len: 12; j_gene: TRBJ2-3; CDR3aa: ASSSGGRGDTQY
v_gene: TRBV7-2; len: 12; j_gene: TRBJ1-2; CDR3aa: ASSLASGGVGYT